A single sample gave rise to the 27 T cell receptor beta chains below, sequenced in a study of blood T cells in healthy people across ages. With a J-beta primer mix and a sample-barcoded 5' primer, a second PCR ran about 7 to 11 cycles. TCRdb reprocessed the 5' RACE reads via MiXCR and lists one record per CDR3 protein. The data contain some 1.4 million distinct CDR3 sequences, 42% of them singletons. The specimen sequenced was blood. Source of these receptors: a young woman in good health.

The V call is TRBV2, the J call TRBJ2-1; 13 nucleotides match TRBD2. The J call is in doubt because the DNA end fits TRBJ2-7 better. Germline values: CDR1 SNHLY, CDR2 FYNNEI. This CDR3 has 17 amino acids. This CDR3 is CASTGLAGASGYNEQYF. The CDR3 nucleotides read TGTGCCAGCACCGGACTAGCGGGAGCGTCGGGGTACAATGAGCAGTACTTC.

The chain carries TRBV3-1 and TRBJ2-3; 8 bases align to TRBD2. The CDR3 loop spans 16 amino acids. The germline V gene encodes CDR1 LGHDT and CDR2 YNNKEL (reference sequence). The V segment lost 4 bases and the J segment 6 bases; nucleotides outside the gene matches: 12. CDR3 loop: CASSRGAGVISDTQYF. As DNA, the CDR3 is TGTGCCAGCAGCCGAGGAGCGGGAGTTATTAGTGATACGCAGTATTTT.

This clonotype was recorded at least ten times. The junction and the germline gene differ at one end; a read error may be behind it. The V gene is TRBV5-1, the J gene TRBJ1-1; D is unclear. CDR3 length equals 12 residues. Germline-derived CDR1 and CDR2 are SGHRS and YFSETQ. The CDR3 loop is CASRRGDTEAFF. In DNA form, the CDR3 reads TGTGCCAGCAGACGGGGTGACACTGAAGCTTTCTTT. The full variable domain, with the rest looked up from reference TRBV5-1 and TRBJ1-1, is KAGVTQTPRYLIKTRGQQVTLSCSPISGHRSVSWYQQTPGQGLQFLFEYFSETQRNKGNFPGRFSGRQFSNSRSEMNVSTLELGDSALYLCASRRGDTEAFFGQGTRLTVV.

This chain links TRBV27 with TRBJ2-5; D might be TRBD2 (6 bases). Per germline, CDR1 MNHEY and CDR2 SMNVEV (reference sequence). Trimming cost V 0 bases and J 11 bases, with 19 bases left between them. This CDR3 region has 15 residues. The CDR3 DNA reads TGTGCCAGCAGTTTATCCGCGTATCAGAGTCGGGAGCAGTACTTC. Translated, it gives CASSLSAYQSREQYF.

This clonotype has ten or more counts. This sequence joins TRBV4-1 and TRBJ2-1; no clear D gene. Looked up from germline, CDR1 is MGHRA and CDR2 is YSYEKL. V lost 0 bases and J lost 8, with 14 bases in between. The CDR3 totals 15 residues. CDR3 sequence (DNA): TGCGCCAGCAGCCAAGATAGCAGGCGTCGGGATGAGCAGTTCTTC. Its protein is CASSQDSRRRDEQFF.

This clonotype was seen many times. The rearrangement joins TRBV11-1 to TRBJ2-7, with D unclear. Trimming left V 3 bases short and J 5 bases short, with 5 bases between. CDR3 size: 11 residues. Germline V gene lookup returns CDR1 SGHAT and CDR2 FQDESV (reference sequence). This chain's CDR3 is CASSFLDEQYF. Written as DNA, the CDR3 is TGTGCCAGCAGCTTTTTAGACGAGCAGTACTTC.

This clonotype has only a few counts. The J gene is TRBJ2-7, the V gene TRBV20-1; TRBD1 aligns across 7 bases. This CDR3 contains 14 residues. The ends lost 1 base at V and 1 base at J; junction bases unmatched: 4. The germline V gene encodes CDR1 DFQATT and CDR2 SNEGSKA (reference sequence). CDR3 amino acids: CSARADRNSYEQYF. The CDR3 DNA reads TGCAGTGCTAGAGCGGACAGGAATTCCTACGAGCAGTACTTC.

The J gene is TRBJ2-4, the V gene TRBV21-1; TRBD2 is taken as the D call from the table, unchecked against the DNA. Matching the DNA end better, TRBJ2-7 makes the J call doubtful. TRBV21-1 is an annotated pseudogene. The CDR3 extends over 15 amino acids. In DNA, the CDR3 is TGTGCCAGCAGCGCAACTAGCGGGAGGGCCTCCGAGCAGTACTTC. Translating it yields CASSATSGRASEQYF.

This rearrangement joins TRBV25-1 to TRBJ2-1, with D unresolved. The CDR3 totals 14 residues. The germline V and J ends were trimmed by 2 bases and 7 bases, with 12 bases remaining between them. Germline values: CDR1 MGHDK, CDR2 SYGVNS. Here the CDR3 DNA reads TGTGCCAGCAGTGAACCGGCCGGAAAGAATGAGCAGTTCTTC. As protein: CASSEPAGKNEQFF.

This clonotype has more than one count but fewer than ten. The rearrangement joins TRBV7-3 to TRBJ1-6; D call uncertain. The ends were cut back, 7 bases at V and 7 bases at J, with 17 bases in the middle. CDR3 length: 15 residues. Germline assignment: CDR1 SGHTA and CDR2 FQGTGA. CDR3 bases: TGTGCCAGCATTACAAGAAGGGATGGGAATTCACCCCTCCACTTT. It translates to CASITRRDGNSPLHF. Full variable domain (remainder filled in from reference TRBV7-3 and TRBJ1-6): GAGVSQTPSNKVTEKGKYVELRCDPISGHTALYWYRQSLGQGPEFLIYFQGTGAADDSGLPNDRFFAVRPEGSVSTLKIQRTERGDSAVYLCASITRRDGNSPLHFGNGTRLTVT.

For this clonotype: With a much larger clone just one base away, this may be a read error. The V and J genes are TRBV29-1 and TRBJ2-5; TRBD1 matches 7 bases. This CDR3 comprises 14 residues. Germline V gene lookup returns CDR1 SQVTM and CDR2 ANQGSEA. V shed 3 bases and J 11 bases; nucleotides not matched to a gene: 15. The CDR3 protein is CSVEGTGVDYGQYF. In DNA form, the CDR3 reads TGCAGCGTTGAGGGCACAGGGGTTGACTACGGGCAGTACTTC.

This clonotype has only a few counts. This chain connects TRBV6-5 to TRBJ2-1; D is unresolved. This CDR3 is 13 amino acids long. Trimming removed 1 base from V and 6 bases from J, with 7 bases in between. Germline V CDR1 and CDR2: MNHEY, SVGAGI. The CDR3 region is CASSYFGVNEQFF. Written as DNA, the CDR3 is TGTGCCAGCAGTTACTTTGGGGTCAATGAGCAGTTCTTC.

The chain is built from TRBV9 and TRBJ2-5, with D perhaps matching TRBD2 (6 bases). Germline V lookup: CDR1 SGDLS, CDR2 YYNGEE. CDR3 length equals 13 residues. The V end lost 5 bases, the J end lost 5 bases, and 13 bases lay between the germline ends. CDR3 amino acids: CASRVSAGETQYF. DNA for the CDR3: TGTGCCAGCAGGGTCAGCGCGGGGGAGACCCAGTACTTC. The whole variable domain, filled in from reference TRBV9 and TRBJ2-5, reads DSGVTQTPKHLITATGQRVTLRCSPRSGDLSVYWYQQSLDQGLQFLIQYYNGEERAKGNILERFSAQQFPDLHSELNLSSLELGDSALYFCASRVSAGETQYFGPGTRLLVL.

The chain uses TRBV6-5 and TRBJ1-2, with TRBD1 as a possible D gene (5 bases). The CDR3 length is 16 residues. The V end lost 0 bases, the J end lost 4 bases, and 15 bases lay between the germline ends. Germline values: CDR1 MNHEY, CDR2 SVGAGI. In DNA form, the CDR3 reads TGTGCCAGCAGTTACTCGAGATCTGGGGACTTCTATGGCTACACCTTC. Amino acids: CASSYSRSGDFYGYTF.

This clonotype came up a few times. The chain joins TRBV20-1 to TRBJ1-1; D remains ambiguous. The CDR3 runs 12 residues. V was cut by 0 bases and J by 5 bases, with 7 bases left in between. The V gene's germline CDR1 is DFQATT and CDR2 SNEGSKA (reference sequence). The CDR3, as DNA: TGCAGTGCTAGAGATGGTGTAACTGAAGCTTTCTTT. Encoded protein: CSARDGVTEAFF.

This rearrangement joins TRBV15 to TRBJ1-2; D remains unclear. This CDR3 has 13 amino acids. V lost 0 bases, J lost 4 bases, and 6 bases lay in between. Germline lookup yields CDR1 LNHNV and CDR2 YYDKDF (reference sequence). The CDR3 DNA reads as TGTGCCACCAGCAGAGATCAGGTCTATGGCTACACCTTC. It encodes CATSRDQVYGYTF.

The chain combines TRBV12-3 or TRBV12-4 with TRBJ2-3; D is perhaps TRBD1 or TRBD2 (5 bases each). Trimming removed 11 bases at V and 3 bases at J, with 15 bases between. This CDR3 is built from 13 residues. In DNA, the CDR3 is TGTGCCGGAAAGAGGGACGTGACAGATACGCAGTATTTT. It specifies CAGKRDVTDTQYF.

The CDR3 DNA is TGTGCCACCGGGGACAGGGGAGGTTTAACTAATGAAAAACTGTTTTTT. Its protein is CATGDRGGLTNEKLFF. This chain connects TRBV10-3 to TRBJ1-4; 10 bases agree with TRBD1. The CDR3 sequence is 16 residues long. Germline values: CDR1 ENHRY, CDR2 SYGVKD. V gave up 10 bases and J gave up 1 base; unmatched junction bases: 9.

This clonotype came up a few times. The V call is TRBV20-1, the J call TRBJ1-2; D gene uncertain. This CDR3 has 13 amino acids. With 5 bases removed from V and 4 bases from J, the gap between germline ends came to 14 bases. Germline-derived CDR1 and CDR2 are DFQATT and SNEGSKA (reference sequence). CDR3 loop: CSAGRPAGYGYTF. The CDR3 DNA reads TGCAGTGCTGGCCGACCGGCCGGCTATGGCTACACCTTC.

This sequence joins TRBV4-1 and TRBJ1-2; possibly TRBD1 for D (5 bases). In germline, CDR1 is MGHRA, CDR2 YSYEKL. Trimming shortened V by 1 base and J by 0 bases, and 18 bases separated the two germline ends. The CDR3 is 18 amino acids. CDR3 nucleotides: TGCGCCAGCAGCCAAGTTAGTGGCGGAGCAGGGCCTAACTATGGCTACACCTTC. Its translation is CASSQVSGGAGPNYGYTF.

This chain uses TRBV20-1 with TRBJ2-1; a possible D gene is TRBD2 (7 bases). V lost 5 bases to trimming and J lost 5 bases, with 22 bases between them. The CDR3 is 16 amino acids. Germline loops: CDR1 DFQATT, CDR2 SNEGSKA (reference sequence). CDR3 nucleotides: TGCAGTGCTGACTTAACCGGGGGGACAAAGGACAATGAGCAGTTCTTC. It translates to CSADLTGGTKDNEQFF.

The chain recombines TRBV20-1 with TRBJ2-5; 9 positions agree with TRBD1. J lost 4 bases, V lost 2 bases, and 2 bases had no gene match. The CDR3 spans 13 residues. Germline V CDR1 and CDR2: DFQATT, SNEGSKA (reference sequence). In DNA, the CDR3 is TGCAGTGCTAGAAACAGGGGGCGAGAGACCCAGTACTTC. Encoded protein: CSARNRGRETQYF.

In this sample, this clonotype turned up a few times. The chain is built from TRBV10-3 and TRBJ2-2, with D perhaps given as TRBD1 or TRBD2 (5 bases each). Trimming took off 5 bases at V and 0 bases at J, with 7 bases between the two ends. The germline V gene has CDR1 ENHRY and CDR2 SYGVKD. The CDR3 runs 14 residues. The CDR3 DNA reads as TGTGCCATCAGTCAGGGACCGAACACCGGGGAGCTGTTTTTT. Translated: CAISQGPNTGELFF.

The chain has TRBV4-1 and TRBJ2-3, with D possibly being TRBD1 (5 bases). Germline-derived CDR1 and CDR2 are MGHRA and YSYEKL. Trimming removed 4 bases at V and 1 base at J, with 15 bases between. The length of the CDR3 is 16 residues. DNA for the CDR3: TGCGCCAGCAGCCGGACGGGCAGGGTGGGCACAGATACGCAGTATTTT. Its translation: CASSRTGRVGTDTQYF.

In its sample, this clonotype was seen a few times. This sequence joins TRBV5-1 and TRBJ1-2, with 9 nucleotides matching TRBD1. V lost 4 bases to trimming and J lost 8 bases; unmatched junction nucleotides: 15. The germline CDR1 and CDR2 sequences are SGHRS and YFSETQ. The CDR3 runs to 16 residues. Here the CDR3 reads CASSPSTGTGNSGYTF. As DNA, the CDR3 is TGCGCCAGCAGCCCCAGTACCGGGACAGGGAATTCAGGCTACACCTTC.

This clonotype was seen only a few times. V and J are TRBV11-2 and TRBJ2-3; 12 bases map to TRBD2. Trimming cost V 3 bases and J 7 bases; bases outside gene matches: 17. In germline, CDR1 is SGHAT, CDR2 FQNNGV. This CDR3 is 19 amino acids long. CDR3 DNA sequence: TGTGCCAGCAGCTTCAACAGGGCGCGACTAGCGGGAGCGGAAAATACGCAGTATTTT. It translates to CASSFNRARLAGAENTQYF. The whole variable domain, remainder taken from reference TRBV11-2 and TRBJ2-3, is EAGVAQSPRYKIIEKRQSVAFWCNPISGHATLYWYQQILGQGPKLLIQFQNNGVVDDSQLPKDRFSAERLKGVDSTLKIQPAKLEDSAVYLCASSFNRARLAGAENTQYFGPGTRLTVL.

This chain joins TRBV15 and TRBJ2-5; D not resolved. The CDR3 runs to 15 residues. Trimming stripped 0 bases from V and 6 bases from J, with 14 bases between. Germline V gene sequence: CDR1 LNHNV, CDR2 YYDKDF (reference sequence). The CDR3 sequence is CATSRDLGLTKTQYF. The CDR3 DNA sequence: TGTGCCACCAGCAGAGATCTGGGCCTAACCAAGACCCAGTACTTC.